The 13 T cell receptor beta chains given below trace back to one sample, sequenced in a study of control samples from healthy donors and cancer patients. The assay was immunoSEQ multiplex PCR, and TCRdb's table has in-frame clones only and misses some. The table includes 150,000 or so clones, 94% detected once. Sequencing was carried out using blood. All receptors come from a man aged 35 to 55 in good health.

This rearrangement joins TRBV6-1 to TRBJ1-1, with TRBD1 identical over 7 bases. The CDR3 runs to 15 residues. V lost 2 bases and J lost 1; bases outside the gene matches: 4. Germline lookup yields CDR1 MNHNS and CDR2 SASEGT. The CDR3 loop is CASSEPWTGNTEAFF. In DNA form, the CDR3 reads TGTGCCAGCAGTGAACCTTGGACAGGGAACACTGAAGCTTTCTTT.

This chain links TRBV7-9 with TRBJ1-5; 9 nucleotides align to TRBD1. CDR3 size: 16 residues. V lost 5 bases, J lost 6 bases, and 11 bases stayed unmatched. From germline, CDR1 is SEHNR and CDR2 FQNEAQ (reference sequence). The CDR3 protein is CASSQSTGQGFQPQHF. The DNA of the CDR3 is TGTGCCAGCAGCCAGAGTACGGGACAGGGTTTTCAGCCCCAGCATTTT.

The chain has TRBV29-1 and TRBJ1-4; D is ambiguous. The V gene lost 6 bases and the J gene lost 6 bases, with 20 bases spanning the gap. The CDR3 extends over 15 amino acids. Germline V gene data show CDR1 as SQVTM and CDR2 as ANQGSEA. CDR3 DNA sequence: TGCAGCGTACGGGATATGTTGTGGGGTGATGAAAAACTGTTTTTT. Amino acids: CSVRDMLWGDEKLFF.

This rearrangement joins TRBV7-6 to TRBJ2-1, with D possibly being TRBD1 (5 bases). Deletions cut 5 bases from V and 9 bases from J, with 11 bases between. The CDR3 runs to 12 residues. CDR1 and CDR2 from the germline V gene are SGHVS and FNYEAQ. CDR3 bases: TGTGCCAGCAGCCCCGACAGAGTTGAGCAGTTCTTC. Its protein product is CASSPDRVEQFF.

V and J are TRBV11-3 and TRBJ1-1; 8 bases are shared with TRBD1. Germline CDR1 reads SGHNT; CDR2 reads YENEEA. V trimming: 5 bases; J trimming: 1 base; junction bases outside the gene matches: 6. CDR3 size: 15 residues. The CDR3 reads CASSPGGTGNTEAFF. CDR3 nucleotide sequence: TGTGCCAGCAGCCCGGGAGGGACAGGGAACACTGAAGCTTTCTTT. Complete variable domain (other parts from reference TRBV11-3 and TRBJ1-1): EAGVVQSPRYKIIEKKQPVAFWCNPISGHNTLYWYLQNLGQGPELLIRYENEEAVDDSQLPKDRFSAERLKGVDSTLKIQPAELGDSAVYLCASSPGGTGNTEAFFGQGTRLTVV.

A single count supports this clone. The chain uses TRBV5-1 and TRBJ2-3, with a weak D call TRBD2 (5 bases). V was pared by 3 bases and J by 4 bases, with 12 bases between. This CDR3 region has 14 residues. CDR1 and CDR2 from the germline V gene are SGHRS and YFSETQ. The DNA for the CDR3 is TGCGCCAGCAGCTCCCGCCCCGGGGCAGATACGCAGTATTTT. It yields the protein CASSSRPGADTQYF.

The chain uses TRBV4-1 and TRBJ1-6; no clear D gene. The CDR3 is made up of 13 amino acids. The V and J ends lost 0 bases and 10 bases respectively, with 7 bases between them. The V gene's germline CDR1 is MGHRA and CDR2 YSYEKL. The CDR3 protein is CASSQDLRSPLHF. CDR3 nucleotides: TGCGCCAGCAGCCAAGATCTGCGGTCACCCCTCCACTTT.

The chain joins TRBV11-3 to TRBJ2-2; D is possibly TRBD1 (6 bases). The CDR3 has 15 amino acids. Trimming cost V 5 bases and J 7 bases, with 17 bases left between them. Germline loops: CDR1 SGHNT, CDR2 YENEEA. The CDR3 DNA sequence: TGTGCCAGCAGCCCAGTCGGACAGAATTACGGGGAGCTGTTTTTT. Protein product: CASSPVGQNYGELFF.

With regard to this clone: At one boundary the junction diverges from the germline segment, which might be a read error. The CDR3 sequence is CAGSVQGLSYEQYF. The CDR3 DNA sequence: TGTGCCGGCAGCGTACAGGGGCTCTCCTACGAGCAGTACTTC. The gene calls are TRBV9 and TRBJ2-7; 7 nucleotides line up with TRBD1. Germline CDR1 and CDR2: SGDLS and YYNGEE. The CDR3 has 14 residues.

J is TRBJ1-1 and V is TRBV30, with D maybe TRBD1 (5 bases). The CDR3 extends over 15 amino acids. From germline, CDR1 is GTSNPN and CDR2 SVGIG (reference sequence). Trimming shortened V by 2 bases and J by 0 bases, and 13 bases separated the two germline ends. CDR3 region: CAWSIRGQMNTEAFF. The DNA of the CDR3 is TGTGCCTGGAGTATTAGAGGACAAATGAACACTGAAGCTTTCTTT.

This chain joins TRBV11-2 and TRBJ1-1, with unresolved D. CDR3 size: 13 residues. The ends were cut back, 3 bases at V and 7 bases at J, with 12 bases in the middle. The germline V gene encodes CDR1 SGHAT and CDR2 FQNNGV. As DNA, the CDR3 is TGTGCCAGCAGCTTTGGGGTCCGCTATGAAGCTTTCTTT. It encodes CASSFGVRYEAFF.

The gene calls are TRBV21-1 and TRBJ2-1. TRBV21-1 is marked as a pseudogene. The CDR3 spans 13 residues. This chain's CDR3 is CASSREFDNEQFF. The CDR3 DNA follows: TGTGCCAGCAGTAGGGAATTCGACAATGAGCAGTTCTTC.

J is TRBJ2-7 and V is TRBV5-6, with 8 nucleotides matching TRBD1. The trim removed 2 bases at V and 2 bases at J, leaving 6 bases unmatched. The CDR3 runs 15 residues. Germline V CDR1 and CDR2: SGHDT, YYEEEE. The CDR3 DNA reads as TGTGCCAGCAGCTTTGGGAACAGGGGGGCCTACGAGCAGTACTTC. Protein product: CASSFGNRGAYEQYF.